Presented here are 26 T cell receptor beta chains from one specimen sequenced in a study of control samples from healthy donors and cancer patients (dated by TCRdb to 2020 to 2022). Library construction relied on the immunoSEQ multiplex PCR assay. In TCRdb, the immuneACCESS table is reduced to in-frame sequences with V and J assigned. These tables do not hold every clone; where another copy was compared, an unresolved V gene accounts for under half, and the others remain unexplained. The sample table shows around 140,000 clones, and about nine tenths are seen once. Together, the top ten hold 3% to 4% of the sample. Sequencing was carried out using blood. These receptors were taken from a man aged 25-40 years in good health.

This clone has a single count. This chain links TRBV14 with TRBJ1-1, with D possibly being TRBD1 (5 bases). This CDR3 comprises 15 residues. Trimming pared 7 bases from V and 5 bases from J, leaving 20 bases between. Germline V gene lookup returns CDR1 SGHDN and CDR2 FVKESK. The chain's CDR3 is CASTPPGGRRTEAFF. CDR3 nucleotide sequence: TGTGCCAGCACCCCCCCGGGGGGGAGGAGAACTGAAGCTTTCTTT.

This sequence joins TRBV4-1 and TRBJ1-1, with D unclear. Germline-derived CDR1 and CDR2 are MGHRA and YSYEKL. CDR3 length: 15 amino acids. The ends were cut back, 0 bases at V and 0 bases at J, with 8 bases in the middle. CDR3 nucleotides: TGCGCCAGCAGCCAAGACAGATTTATGAACACTGAAGCTTTCTTT. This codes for CASSQDRFMNTEAFF.

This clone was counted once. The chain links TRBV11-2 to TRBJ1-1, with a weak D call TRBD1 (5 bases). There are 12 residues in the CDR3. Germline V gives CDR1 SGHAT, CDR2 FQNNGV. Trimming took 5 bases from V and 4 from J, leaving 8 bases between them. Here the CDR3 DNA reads TGTGCCAGCAGCCGGGGGGTCACTGAAGCTTTCTTT. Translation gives CASSRGVTEAFF.

The CDR3 protein is CASSAEPLAGGGEQFF. CDR3 sequence (DNA): TGTGCCAGCAGCGCGGAGCCGCTAGCGGGGGGTGGTGAGCAGTTCTTC. This sequence joins TRBV9 and TRBJ2-1; 11 bases fit TRBD2. This CDR3 contains 16 residues. With V trimmed by 3 bases and J by 9 bases, 11 bases remained unmatched. Germline lookup yields CDR1 SGDLS and CDR2 YYNGEE.

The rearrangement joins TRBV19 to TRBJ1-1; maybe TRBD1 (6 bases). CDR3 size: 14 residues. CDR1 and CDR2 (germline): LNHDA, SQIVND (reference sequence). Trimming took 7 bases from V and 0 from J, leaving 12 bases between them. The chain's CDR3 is CASMEGGMNTEAFF. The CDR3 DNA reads TGTGCCAGTATGGAAGGGGGTATGAACACTGAAGCTTTCTTT.

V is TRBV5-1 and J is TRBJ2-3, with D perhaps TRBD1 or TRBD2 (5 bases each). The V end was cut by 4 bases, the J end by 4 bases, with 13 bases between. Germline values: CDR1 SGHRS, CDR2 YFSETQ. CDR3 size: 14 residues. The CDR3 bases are TGCGCCAGCAGCCCGGAGGCAGGGCCAGATACGCAGTATTTT. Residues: CASSPEAGPDTQYF.

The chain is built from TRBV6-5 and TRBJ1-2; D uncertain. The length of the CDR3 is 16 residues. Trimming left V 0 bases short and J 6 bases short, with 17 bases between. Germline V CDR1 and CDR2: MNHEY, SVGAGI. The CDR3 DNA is TGTGCCAGCAGTTACTCTCCCCTGAGAGGAGGGAATGGCTACACCTTC. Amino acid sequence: CASSYSPLRGGNGYTF.

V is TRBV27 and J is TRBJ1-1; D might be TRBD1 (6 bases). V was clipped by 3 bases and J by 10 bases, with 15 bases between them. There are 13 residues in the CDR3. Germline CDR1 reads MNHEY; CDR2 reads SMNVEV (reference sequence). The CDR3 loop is CASSFKQGTGAFF. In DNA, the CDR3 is TGTGCCAGCAGTTTTAAACAGGGAACGGGAGCTTTCTTT.

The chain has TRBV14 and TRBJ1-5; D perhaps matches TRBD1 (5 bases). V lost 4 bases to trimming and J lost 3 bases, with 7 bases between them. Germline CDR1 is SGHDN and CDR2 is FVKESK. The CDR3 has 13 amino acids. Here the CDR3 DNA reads TGTGCCAGCAGCCGGGGGGTCAATCAGCCCCAGCATTTT. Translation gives CASSRGVNQPQHF.

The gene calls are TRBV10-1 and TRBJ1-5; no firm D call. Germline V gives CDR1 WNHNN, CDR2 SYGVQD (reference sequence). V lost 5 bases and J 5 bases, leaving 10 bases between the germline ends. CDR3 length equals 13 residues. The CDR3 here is CASSQGLDQPQHF. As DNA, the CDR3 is TGCGCCAGCAGTCAAGGGTTGGATCAGCCCCAGCATTTT.

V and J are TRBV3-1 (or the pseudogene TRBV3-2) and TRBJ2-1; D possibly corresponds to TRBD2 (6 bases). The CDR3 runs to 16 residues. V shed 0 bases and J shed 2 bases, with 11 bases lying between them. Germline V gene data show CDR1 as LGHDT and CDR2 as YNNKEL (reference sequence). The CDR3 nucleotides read TGTGCCAGCAGCCAAGAGTGGGGGGAGCCCTACAATGAGCAGTTCTTC. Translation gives CASSQEWGEPYNEQFF.

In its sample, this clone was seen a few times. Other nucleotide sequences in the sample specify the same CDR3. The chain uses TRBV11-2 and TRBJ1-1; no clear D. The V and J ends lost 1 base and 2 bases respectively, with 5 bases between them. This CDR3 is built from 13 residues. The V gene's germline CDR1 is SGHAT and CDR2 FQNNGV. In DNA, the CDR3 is TGTGCCAGCAGCTTAGGAGCCAACACTGAAGCTTTCTTT. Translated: CASSLGANTEAFF.

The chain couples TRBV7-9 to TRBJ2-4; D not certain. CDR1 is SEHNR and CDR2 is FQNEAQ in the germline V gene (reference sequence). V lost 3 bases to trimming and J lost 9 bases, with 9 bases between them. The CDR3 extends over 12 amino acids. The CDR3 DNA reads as TGTGCCAGCAGCTTGGGTTTCGGCATTCAGTACTTC. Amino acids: CASSLGFGIQYF.

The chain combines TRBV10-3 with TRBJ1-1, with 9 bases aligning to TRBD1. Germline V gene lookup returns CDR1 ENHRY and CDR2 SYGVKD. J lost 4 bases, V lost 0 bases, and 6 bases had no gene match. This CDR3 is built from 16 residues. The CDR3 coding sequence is TGTGCCATCAGTGAGTCGACAGGGGGTTTCGGCACTGAAGCTTTCTTT. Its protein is CAISESTGGFGTEAFF.

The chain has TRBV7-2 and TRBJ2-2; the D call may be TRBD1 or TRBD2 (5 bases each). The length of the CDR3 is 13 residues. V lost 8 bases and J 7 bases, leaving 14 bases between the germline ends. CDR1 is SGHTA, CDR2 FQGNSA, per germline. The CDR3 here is CASREQDSGELFF. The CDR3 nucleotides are TGTGCCAGCCGGGAACAGGATAGCGGGGAGCTGTTTTTT. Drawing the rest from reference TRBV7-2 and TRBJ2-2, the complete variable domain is GAGVSQSPSNKVTEKGKDVELRCDPISGHTALYWYRQSLGQGLEFLIYFQGNSAPDKSGLPSDRFSAERTGGSVSTLTIQRTQQEDSAVYLCASREQDSGELFFGEGSRLTVL.

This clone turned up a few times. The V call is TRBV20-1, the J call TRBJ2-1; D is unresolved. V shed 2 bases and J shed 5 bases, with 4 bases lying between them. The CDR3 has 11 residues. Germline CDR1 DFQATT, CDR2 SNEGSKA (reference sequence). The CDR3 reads CSARRDNEQFF. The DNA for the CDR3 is TGCAGTGCTAGAAGGGACAATGAGCAGTTCTTC.

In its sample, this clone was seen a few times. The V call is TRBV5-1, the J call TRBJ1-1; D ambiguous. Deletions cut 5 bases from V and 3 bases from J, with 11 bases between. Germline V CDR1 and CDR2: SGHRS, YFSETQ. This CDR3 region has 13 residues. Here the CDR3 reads CASRGVGDTEAFF. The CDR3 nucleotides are TGCGCCAGCAGGGGCGTCGGCGACACTGAAGCTTTCTTT.

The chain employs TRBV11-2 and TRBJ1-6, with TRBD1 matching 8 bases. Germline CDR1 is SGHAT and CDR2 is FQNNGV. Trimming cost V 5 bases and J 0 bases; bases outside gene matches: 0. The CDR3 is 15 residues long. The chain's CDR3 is CASSGQGSYNSPLHF. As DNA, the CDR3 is TGTGCCAGCAGCGGACAGGGCTCCTATAATTCACCCCTCCACTTT.

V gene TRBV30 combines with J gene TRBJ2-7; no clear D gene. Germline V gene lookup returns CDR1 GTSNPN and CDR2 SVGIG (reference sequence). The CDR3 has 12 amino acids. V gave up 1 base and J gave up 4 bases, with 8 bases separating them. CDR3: CAWSAQPYEQYF. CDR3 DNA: TGTGCCTGGAGTGCACAGCCTTACGAGCAGTACTTC.

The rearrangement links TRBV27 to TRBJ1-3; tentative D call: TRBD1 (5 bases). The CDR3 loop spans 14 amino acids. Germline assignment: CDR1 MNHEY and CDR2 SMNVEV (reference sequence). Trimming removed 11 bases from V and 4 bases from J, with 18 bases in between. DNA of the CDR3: TGTGCCGCTGGGTCCCCGGGGGGAGGAAACACCATATATTTT. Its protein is CAAGSPGGGNTIYF.

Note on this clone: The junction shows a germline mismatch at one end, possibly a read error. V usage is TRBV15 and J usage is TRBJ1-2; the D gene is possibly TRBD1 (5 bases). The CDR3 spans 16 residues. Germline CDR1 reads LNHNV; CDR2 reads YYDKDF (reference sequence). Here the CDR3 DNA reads TGTGCCATCAGCATGACTAGCGACAGACCGATTTATGGCTACACCTTC. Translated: CAISMTSDRPIYGYTF.

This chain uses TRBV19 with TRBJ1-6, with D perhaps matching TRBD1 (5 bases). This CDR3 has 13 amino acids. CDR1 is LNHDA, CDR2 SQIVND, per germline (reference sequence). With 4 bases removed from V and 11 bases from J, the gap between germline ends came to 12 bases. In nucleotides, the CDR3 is TGTGCCAGTAGTACCGACAAGGGGACACCCCTCCACTTT. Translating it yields CASSTDKGTPLHF.

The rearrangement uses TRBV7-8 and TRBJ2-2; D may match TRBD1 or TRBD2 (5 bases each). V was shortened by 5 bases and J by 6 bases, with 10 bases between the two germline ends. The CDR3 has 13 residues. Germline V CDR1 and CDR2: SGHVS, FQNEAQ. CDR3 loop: CASSLRGPGELFF. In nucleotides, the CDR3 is TGTGCCAGCAGCCTGAGGGGACCCGGGGAGCTGTTTTTT. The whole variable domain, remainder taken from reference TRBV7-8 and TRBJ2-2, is GAGVSQSPRYKVAKRGQDVALRCDPISGHVSLFWYQQALGQGPEFLTYFQNEAQLDKSGLPSDRFFAERPEGSVSTLKIQRTQQEDSAVYLCASSLRGPGELFFGEGSRLTVL.

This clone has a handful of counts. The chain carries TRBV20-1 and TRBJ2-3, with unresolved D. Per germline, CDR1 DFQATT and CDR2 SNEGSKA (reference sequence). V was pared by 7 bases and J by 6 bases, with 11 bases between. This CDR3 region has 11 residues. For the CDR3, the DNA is TGCAGTGGTACGTTCCAGGATACGCAGTATTTT. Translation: CSGTFQDTQYF.

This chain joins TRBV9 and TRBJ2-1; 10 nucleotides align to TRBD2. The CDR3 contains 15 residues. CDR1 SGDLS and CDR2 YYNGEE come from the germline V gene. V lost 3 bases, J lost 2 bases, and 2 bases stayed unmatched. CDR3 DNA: TGTGCCAGCAGCGAGCGGGGGGGCCCCTACAATGAGCAGTTCTTC. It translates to CASSERGGPYNEQFF.

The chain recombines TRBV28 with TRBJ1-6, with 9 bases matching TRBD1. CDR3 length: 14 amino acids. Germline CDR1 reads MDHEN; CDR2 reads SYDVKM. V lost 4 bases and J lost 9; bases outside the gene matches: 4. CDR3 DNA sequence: TGTGCCAGCAGTTCGGGACAGGGTGTTTCACCCCTCCACTTT. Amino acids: CASSSGQGVSPLHF.